This is a list of T cell receptor beta chains from one sample in a study of sequential checkpoint blockade in melanoma. Measured with immunoSEQ multiplex PCR; TCRdb has only the in-frame clones, and not every one. Seen here are 15,000 to 20,000 clones, roughly two thirds observed once, and the top ten hold 12%. The source material was CD8+ T cells sorted from blood (inferred from file names), sampled from a patient given nivolumab and ipilimumab in sequence. The receptors were gathered from a human donor with melanoma. Each CDR3 is given with its conserved first and last residue. Fields, in order: V gene, clone size, D gene, J gene, CDR3 DNA, CDR3 protein. A D gene is named only where the DNA matches it firmly. Only some rows state a clone size, as once, few, many or a class for expanded clones.

>TRBV9|-|-|TRBJ1-6
TGTGCCAGCAGCGTAGCAGGGGCGTATAATTCACCCCTCCACTTT
CASSVAGAYNSPLHF
>TRBV6-5|-|-|TRBJ1-4
TGTGCCAGCAGATCCTACAGGGACACTAATGAAAAACTGTTTTTT
CASRSYRDTNEKLFF
>TRBV5-1|-|TRBD1|TRBJ2-1
TGCGCCAGCAGCAGGACAGGGGGACCCTACAATGAGCAGTTCTTC
CASSRTGGPYNEQFF
>TRBV19|-|-|TRBJ2-7
TGTGCCAGTAGCCCCCCGGTCCAGGACGAGCAGTACTTC
CASSPPVQDEQYF
>TRBV2|medium-sized|-|TRBJ2-3
TGTGCCAGCAGTGAAGCTCCGGGGAATACGCAGTATTTT
CASSEAPGNTQYF
>TRBV4-1|-|-|TRBJ2-3
TGCGCCAGCAGCCAAACGGGGAGTACCGACACAGATACGCAGTATTTT
CASSQTGSTDTDTQYF
>TRBV9|few|TRBD1|TRBJ1-2
TGTGCCAGCAGCGCGAATGCCGGGACAGGGGGCATCTATGGCTACACCTTC
CASSANAGTGGIYGYTF
>TRBV5-6|few|-|TRBJ1-3
TGTGCCAGCAGCTCACTCCTAAACACCATATATTTT
CASSSLLNTIYF
>TRBV11-3|few|TRBD1|TRBJ2-5
TGTGCCAGCAGCTCGGGACAGGGGGCAGGGGAGACCCAGTACTTC
CASSSGQGAGETQYF
>TRBV7-8|-|TRBD2|TRBJ2-1
TGTGCCAGCAGCTTAAGGGGGACTAGCGGGAGGGTTTCCTACAATGAGCAGTTCTTC
CASSLRGTSGRVSYNEQFF
>TRBV19|-|TRBD1|TRBJ1-5
TGTGCCAGTAGGGCGGGACAGGGGGGCCATCAGCCCCAGCATTTT
CASRAGQGGHQPQHF
>TRBV11-2|-|-|TRBJ1-2
TGTGCCAGCAGCTTAGAACGTGGGGGGAGCTCAAACTATGGCTACACCTTC
CASSLERGGSSNYGYTF
>TRBV7-9|-|TRBD2|TRBJ2-6
TGTGCCAGCGGGCCGGCGGGAGGCACGAACGTCCTGACTTTC
CASGPAGGTNVLTF
>TRBV6-1|medium-sized|-|TRBJ2-7
TGTGCCAGCGGCAGCGAGCAGTACTTC
CASGSEQYF
>TRBV5-6|-|-|TRBJ1-2
TGTGCCAGCAGCTTGGGGGGAGGCCCTACACCTTATGGCTACACCTTC
CASSLGGGPTPYGYTF
>TRBV7-9|-|-|TRBJ1-1
TGTGCCAGCAGCCCCCCAGTGGGGCAGGACACTGAAGCTTTCTTT
CASSPPVGQDTEAFF
>TRBV5-1|-|-|TRBJ2-1
TGCGCCAGCAGGCAGGGGGGCATCAATGAGCAGTTCTTC
CASRQGGINEQFF
>TRBV4-1|-|-|TRBJ2-1
TGCGCCAGCAGCCAAGATAGCTACTCCTACAATGAGCAGTTCTTC
CASSQDSYSYNEQFF
>TRBV2|-|TRBD2|TRBJ2-3
TGTGCCAGCAGTCCCGGACCTAGCGGGGACACAGATACGCAGTATTTT
CASSPGPSGDTDTQYF
>TRBV7-6|-|TRBD1|TRBJ2-5
TGTGCCAGCAGCTTACGCAGGGGGGAGACCCAGTACTTC
CASSLRRGETQYF
>TRBV7-9|-|-|TRBJ1-4
TGTGCCAGCAGCTTAGGATTAGTGACTAATGGGGAAAAACTGTTTTTT
CASSLGLVTNGEKLFF
>TRBV9|-|TRBD2|TRBJ2-3
TGTGCCAGCAGCGTAGCTCATGCGGGAGGGACAGATACGCAGTATTTT
CASSVAHAGGTDTQYF
>TRBV14|-|-|TRBJ2-7
TGTGCCAGCAGCCAAGTATTGGAGAGCTCCTACGAGCAGTACTTC
CASSQVLESSYEQYF
>TRBV9|few|-|TRBJ1-2
TGTGCCAGCAGCGGAGGTCACCCGTCGACGGAGGCCTATGGCTACACCTTC
CASSGGHPSTEAYGYTF
>TRBV28|-|TRBD1|TRBJ2-7
TGTGCCAGCAGTTTTGTCGGGACAGGGGTTCACGAGCAGTACTTC
CASSFVGTGVHEQYF
>TRBV19|once|TRBD1|TRBJ1-1
TGTGCCAGTAGTCCAGGGGGAAAAACTGAAGCTTTCTTT
CASSPGGKTEAFF
>TRBV2|-|-|TRBJ1-5
TGTGCCAGCAGACGGGGGACCAGCAATCAGCCCCAGCATTTT
CASRRGTSNQPQHF
>TRBV9|-|-|TRBJ1-2
TGTGCCAGCAGCGTATCGGAGGCCCTTAACTATGGCTACACCTTC
CASSVSEALNYGYTF
>TRBV18|-|-|TRBJ2-5
TGTGCCAGCTCACCGGGGAGTCTGGTGGAGACCCAGTACTTC
CASSPGSLVETQYF
>TRBV27|-|TRBD1|TRBJ2-1
TGTGCCAGCAGAACAGGGGCCTACAATGAGCAGTTCTTC
CASRTGAYNEQFF
>TRBV15|-|TRBD2|TRBJ2-7
TGTGCCACCAGCAGAGTTTCGGAGGGGCTAGCGGGAGAGTACTACGAGCAGTACTTC
CATSRVSEGLAGEYYEQYF
>TRBV27|-|-|TRBJ2-7
TGTGCCACCAGTGTACAGGGAATTAGGTACGAGCAGTACTTC
CATSVQGIRYEQYF
>TRBV6-1|-|TRBD2|TRBJ2-4
TGTGCCAGCAGTGAATCCCCCTTGGGAGCGGGAGGGAAAAACATTCAGTACTTC
CASSESPLGAGGKNIQYF
>TRBV27|-|TRBD1|TRBJ2-1
TGTGCCAGCAGTTTGGACAGGGACAATGAGCAGTTCTTC
CASSLDRDNEQFF
>TRBV7-9|-|TRBD1|TRBJ1-1
TGTGCCAGCAGCTTTCACCCTGACAGGGGAATAACTGAAGCTTTCTTT
CASSFHPDRGITEAFF
>TRBV5-1|-|-|TRBJ2-1
TGCGCCAGCAGCTTGGGACTAGATGTTTACAATGAGCAGTTCTTC
CASSLGLDVYNEQFF
>TRBV4-2|-|TRBD1|TRBJ2-2
TGTGCCAGCAACAGGGGATGGGGGGAGCTGTTTTTT
CASNRGWGELFF
>TRBV5-3|few|TRBD1|TRBJ1-5
TGTGCCAGAAGCCCCGGGACAGGGGCAAATCAGCCCCAGCATTTT
CARSPGTGANQPQHF
>TRBV7-6|-|-|TRBJ2-6
TGTGCCAGCAGCTTAGTTCCGGGGACTGGGGCCAACGTCCTGACTTTC
CASSLVPGTGANVLTF
>TRBV7-3|few|-|TRBJ1-3
TGTGCCAGCAGCTTTCGGGGTGGCGGGGCTGTCGGAAACACCATATATTTT
CASSFRGGGAVGNTIYF
>TRBV2|-|-|TRBJ2-7
TGTGCCAGCAGTGGGGACTTCCCCGACGAGCAGTACTTC
CASSGDFPDEQYF
>TRBV19|-|-|TRBJ1-2
TGTGCCAGTAGTATATTGGCAAACTATGGCTACACCTTC
CASSILANYGYTF
>TRBV27|-|TRBD1|TRBJ2-2
TGTGCCAGCAGTTTGGGACAGGGCAGCACCGGGGAGCTGTTTTTT
CASSLGQGSTGELFF
>TRBV7-6|-|-|TRBJ2-7
TGTGCCAGCAGCCCCCACAGGGTAGGGTCCTACGAGCAGTACTTC
CASSPHRVGSYEQYF
>TRBV27|-|TRBD2|TRBJ2-4
TGTGCCAGCAGTAGGGGGACTAGCGGGAGAACGGACATTCAGTACTTC
CASSRGTSGRTDIQYF